The 31 T cell receptor beta chains below all came from one sample that was sequenced in a study of blood T cell repertoires in COVID-19. Profiling relied on immunoSEQ multiplex PCR, and the TCRdb table lists in-frame clones only, not all of them. The profile shows 300,000 or so clones, 80% to 90% of them singletons. Sequencing was carried out using PBMCs or T cells enriched from blood (not recorded which). Every receptor here comes from a woman aged 40 to 50 with acute COVID-19.

The gene calls are TRBV7-6 and TRBJ1-3; D uncertain. Trimming left V 1 base short and J 7 bases short, with 8 bases between. CDR1 and CDR2 (germline): SGHVS, FNYEAQ. The CDR3 is made up of 13 amino acids. The CDR3 region has the DNA TGTGCCAGCAGCTTAGTCTCGGGGAACACCATATATTTT. Translating gives CASSLVSGNTIYF.

This clone was counted once. The chain joins TRBV14 to TRBJ1-1, with 8 positions matching TRBD1. With V trimmed by 5 bases and J by 4 bases, 9 bases remained unmatched. The CDR3 extends over 15 amino acids. CDR1 SGHDN and CDR2 FVKESK come from the germline V gene. CDR3 region: CASSTRQGLGTEAFF. The CDR3 nucleotides read TGTGCCAGCAGCACCCGACAGGGGCTGGGCACTGAAGCTTTCTTT.

The V call is TRBV10-3, the J call TRBJ1-1; no clear D. The CDR3 has 17 amino acids. Germline assignment: CDR1 ENHRY and CDR2 SYGVKD. Between the trimmed V and J ends, which lost 2 bases and 2 bases, there was a span of 18 bases. The CDR3: CAISEGLGRGPNTEAFF. The CDR3 nucleotides read TGTGCCATCAGTGAGGGGTTGGGCAGAGGGCCTAACACTGAAGCTTTCTTT.

A few counts support this clone. The rearrangement links TRBV19 to TRBJ2-7; 12 nucleotides align to TRBD1. CDR3 length: 16 residues. The germline V gene encodes CDR1 LNHDA and CDR2 SQIVND (reference sequence). V shed 2 bases and J 5 bases; nucleotides not matched to a gene: 7. The CDR3 sequence is CASSINRDRGRNEQYF. The CDR3 bases are TGTGCCAGTAGTATAAACCGGGACAGGGGGCGCAACGAGCAGTACTTC.

This clone was recorded a few times. The chain carries TRBV4-2 and TRBJ1-2; D might be TRBD1 (6 bases). CDR1 is LGHNA, CDR2 YNFKEQ, per germline. The CDR3 covers 16 residues. V lost 4 bases to trimming and J lost 6 bases, with 21 bases between them. CDR3 region: CASSLVPGQSTNGYTF. The CDR3 nucleotides read TGTGCCAGCAGCCTTGTACCTGGACAGTCCACCAATGGCTACACCTTC.

The chain combines TRBV6-2 or TRBV6-3 with TRBJ1-6; 8 bases align to TRBD1. V shed 0 bases and J 8 bases; nucleotides not matched to a gene: 3. The CDR3 runs to 15 residues. Germline CDR1 and CDR2: MNHEY and SVGEGT. The CDR3 coding sequence is TGTGCCAGCAGTTACTCGGGGACAGGACATTCACCCCTCCACTTT. Translated: CASSYSGTGHSPLHF.

V gene TRBV18 combines with J gene TRBJ2-7; D is ambiguous. Looked up from germline, CDR1 is KGHSH and CDR2 is LQKENI. The CDR3 runs 15 residues. V shed 2 bases and J shed 2 bases, with 13 bases lying between them. For the CDR3, the DNA is TGTGCCAGCTCACCATTCGACTGGTCCGCCTACGAGCAGTACTTC. It encodes CASSPFDWSAYEQYF.

The chain employs TRBV2 and TRBJ1-3, with D possibly TRBD1 on 6 matching bases. V dropped 3 bases and J dropped 2 bases, with 11 bases sitting between them. This CDR3 has 15 residues. Germline values: CDR1 SNHLY, CDR2 FYNNEI. CDR3 sequence reads: CASSERGGTGNTIYF. For the CDR3, the DNA is TGTGCCAGCAGTGAGAGGGGGGGAACTGGAAACACCATATATTTT.

The chain combines TRBV5-1 with TRBJ2-3; D remains ambiguous. The CDR3 sequence is 14 residues long. Trimming removed 0 bases from V and 2 bases from J, with 7 bases in between. The germline V gene encodes CDR1 SGHRS and CDR2 YFSETQ. In nucleotides, the CDR3 is TGCGCCAGCAGCTTGGGGGCAGCCACAGATACGCAGTATTTT. Amino acids: CASSLGAATDTQYF.

The rearrangement links TRBV19 to TRBJ1-4, with 8 bases identical to TRBD1. Germline assignment: CDR1 LNHDA and CDR2 SQIVND (reference sequence). The CDR3 is 15 residues long. V shed 4 bases, J shed 5 bases, and the junction held 6 bases outside the gene matches. The CDR3, as DNA: TGTGCCAGTAGTAGCCGGGACAGGAACAATGAAAAACTGTTTTTT. Translating it yields CASSSRDRNNEKLFF.

In regard to this clone: This sample includes further DNA sequences coding for the same CDR3. The chain has TRBV6-5 and TRBJ2-7, with TRBD2 matching 13 bases. The CDR3 totals 16 residues. V gave up 0 bases and J gave up 1 base; unmatched junction bases: 0. CDR1 MNHEY and CDR2 SVGAGI come from the germline V gene. The CDR3 nucleotides are TGTGCCAGCAGTTACTCACTAGCGGGAGGGTCCTACGAGCAGTACTTC. It is translated as CASSYSLAGGSYEQYF.

V is TRBV27 and J is TRBJ2-7; 10 bases map to TRBD1. V gave up 4 bases and J gave up 5 bases; unmatched junction bases: 20. This CDR3 spans 19 amino acids. Germline V gene lookup returns CDR1 MNHEY and CDR2 SMNVEV (reference sequence). Written as DNA, the CDR3 is TGTGCCAGCAGTTCCCCCTGGGGATCCGAGGACAGGGGGTTCCACGAGCAGTACTTC. It yields the protein CASSSPWGSEDRGFHEQYF.

V usage is TRBV28 and J usage is TRBJ1-2; TRBD1 matches 9 bases. Germline V gene sequence: CDR1 MDHEN, CDR2 SYDVKM. The length of the CDR3 is 19 residues. V lost 10 bases, J lost 8 bases, and 29 bases stayed unmatched. As DNA, the CDR3 is TGTGCCACCCGATCCGCGACGGCCCGGGACAGGGATCTATTCGACGGCTACACCTTC. It translates to CATRSATARDRDLFDGYTF.

The chain recombines TRBV3-1 (or the pseudogene TRBV3-2) with TRBJ2-2; the match to TRBD1 covers 8 bases. Germline CDR1 LGHDT, CDR2 YNNKEL (reference sequence). With 1 base clipped from V and 5 bases from J, the junction kept 9 bases outside the gene matches. The CDR3 has 17 residues. The CDR3 protein is CASSQVQDRVGTGELFF. DNA of the CDR3: TGTGCCAGCAGCCAAGTTCAGGACAGGGTCGGGACCGGGGAGCTGTTTTTT.

The gene calls are TRBV11-3 and TRBJ1-1; a possible D gene is TRBD1 (5 bases). Trimming took 2 bases from V and 7 from J, leaving 11 bases between them. The CDR3 sequence is 13 residues long. Per the germline V gene, CDR1 is SGHNT and CDR2 is YENEEA. This chain's CDR3 is CASSLNRDSEAFF. DNA of the CDR3: TGTGCCAGCAGCTTAAACAGAGACAGTGAAGCTTTCTTT.

CDR3 nucleotide sequence: TGTGCCAGCAGTGAGTCTTGGACAGGGCCCTACGAGCAGTACTTC. Translating it yields CASSESWTGPYEQYF. This chain links TRBV6-1 with TRBJ2-7; 8 nucleotides agree with TRBD1. CDR1 is MNHNS and CDR2 is SASEGT in the germline V gene. The CDR3 is 15 residues long. The ends lost 3 bases at V and 2 bases at J; junction bases unmatched: 6.

V and J are TRBV25-1 and TRBJ2-7, with 8 bases lining up with TRBD1. The CDR3 is 15 amino acids. Germline V gives CDR1 MGHDK, CDR2 SYGVNS. J was trimmed by 7 bases and V by 4 bases; bases with no gene match: 12. CDR3 amino acids: CASSARTGLVREQYF. CDR3 sequence (DNA): TGTGCCAGCAGTGCAAGGACAGGGTTGGTTCGGGAGCAGTACTTC.

The V call is TRBV6-1, the J call TRBJ1-4; D call uncertain. This CDR3 is 15 amino acids long. CDR1 MNHNS and CDR2 SASEGT come from the germline V gene. Trimming took off 0 bases at V and 0 bases at J, with 5 bases between the two ends. The CDR3 reads CASSEARATNEKLFF. CDR3 bases: TGTGCCAGCAGTGAAGCGCGGGCAACTAATGAAAAACTGTTTTTT.

The rearrangement links TRBV5-1 to TRBJ2-2; D might be TRBD2 (6 bases). There are 16 residues in the CDR3. Trimming removed 4 bases at V and 0 bases at J, with 13 bases between. Germline CDR1 is SGHRS and CDR2 is YFSETQ. Here the CDR3 reads CASSQGLTTNTGELFF. The DNA of the CDR3 is TGCGCCAGCAGCCAAGGACTAACAACGAACACCGGGGAGCTGTTTTTT.

The chain is built from TRBV11-1 and TRBJ1-3, with D possibly matching TRBD1 (5 bases). Germline lookup yields CDR1 SGHAT and CDR2 FQDESV (reference sequence). The CDR3 loop spans 13 amino acids. Trimming left V 5 bases short and J 16 bases short, with 21 bases between. CDR3 nucleotides: TGTGCCAGCAGCACGTCGGAGGGATCGGGACTTTATTTT. Encoded protein: CASSTSEGSGLYF.

This chain links TRBV5-1 with TRBJ2-2; TRBD2 agrees at 12 bases. The V segment lost 1 base and the J segment 3 bases; nucleotides outside the gene matches: 1. CDR1 is SGHRS, CDR2 YFSETQ, per germline. This CDR3 comprises 16 residues. The CDR3 nucleotides read TGCGCCAGCAGCTTGCGACTAGCGGGGGACACCGGGGAGCTGTTTTTT. It specifies CASSLRLAGDTGELFF.

The J gene is TRBJ1-1, the V gene TRBV10-3; D is unresolved. Trimming left V 2 bases short and J 4 bases short, with 5 bases between. The CDR3 contains 12 residues. Germline V CDR1 and CDR2: ENHRY, SYGVKD. The CDR3 DNA reads TGTGCCATCAGTGAGGGGCGCACTGAAGCTTTCTTT. It translates to CAISEGRTEAFF.

The J gene is TRBJ2-7, the V gene TRBV5-4; D not certain. Germline-derived CDR1 and CDR2 are SGHNT and YYREEE (reference sequence). This CDR3 region has 12 residues. Trimming stripped 2 bases from V and 6 bases from J, with 9 bases between. CDR3 DNA sequence: TGTGCCAGCAGCTTTCCTAGTGGCGAGCAGTACTTC. Translating it yields CASSFPSGEQYF.

The chain joins TRBV28 to TRBJ1-2; a possible D gene is TRBD1 (6 bases). V was cut by 6 bases and J by 10 bases, with 15 bases left in between. The CDR3 totals 12 residues. Looked up from germline, CDR1 is MDHEN and CDR2 is SYDVKM. The CDR3 DNA is TGTGCCAGCAGCAATTTACAGGGTGACTACACCTTC. It yields the protein CASSNLQGDYTF.

The J gene is TRBJ2-2, the V gene TRBV7-9, with 7 bases fitting TRBD2. After removal of 3 bases from V and 0 bases from J, the junction contained 1 base not matched to a gene. The CDR3 sequence is 15 residues long. Germline V CDR1 and CDR2: SEHNR, FQNEAQ (reference sequence). The CDR3 region is CASSLTSPNTGELFF. DNA of the CDR3: TGTGCCAGCAGCTTGACTAGCCCGAACACCGGGGAGCTGTTTTTT. Filled out from reference TRBV7-9 and TRBJ2-2, the complete variable domain reads DTGVSQNPRHKITKRGQNVTFRCDPISEHNRLYWYRQTLGQGPEFLTYFQNEAQLEKSRLLSDRFSAERPKGSFSTLEIQRTEQGDSAMYLCASSLTSPNTGELFFGEGSRLTVL.

This chain joins TRBV27 and TRBJ2-1; tentatively, D is TRBD2 (7 bases). This CDR3 has 16 residues. Trimming cost V 3 bases and J 0 bases, with 12 bases left between them. The germline CDR1 and CDR2 sequences are MNHEY and SMNVEV (reference sequence). The CDR3 sequence: CASSFYAGASYNEQFF. Written as DNA, the CDR3 is TGTGCCAGCAGTTTTTACGCGGGGGCCTCCTACAATGAGCAGTTCTTC.

This clone was seen only once. The chain recombines TRBV7-2 with TRBJ2-2, with D possibly TRBD2 on 6 matching bases. Trimming removed 3 bases from V and 1 base from J, with 9 bases in between. The CDR3 has 15 amino acids. Germline lookup yields CDR1 SGHTA and CDR2 FQGNSA. Here the CDR3 DNA reads TGTGCCAGCAGCTTGGGGGGAGGGAACACCGGGGAGCTGTTTTTT. Amino acid sequence: CASSLGGGNTGELFF.

The V gene is TRBV5-8, the J gene TRBJ1-5; perhaps TRBD1 as D (6 bases). This CDR3 is 16 amino acids long. Germline values: CDR1 SGHTS, CDR2 YDEGEE. V was shortened by 4 bases and J by 0 bases, with 14 bases between the two germline ends. In DNA form, the CDR3 reads TGTGCCAGCAGCATTACAGGGTATGTTAGCAATCAGCCCCAGCATTTT. Protein: CASSITGYVSNQPQHF.

The CDR3 is CASSLGVGGNQPQHF. The DNA of the CDR3 is TGCGCCAGCAGCTTAGGGGTAGGTGGCAATCAGCCCCAGCATTTT. The V and J genes are TRBV5-1 and TRBJ1-5; possible D gene TRBD1, 5 bases. The CDR3 is 15 residues long. Germline CDR1 and CDR2: SGHRS and YFSETQ. Deletions cut 2 bases from V and 2 bases from J, with 11 bases between. Full variable domain (remainder filled in from reference TRBV5-1 and TRBJ1-5): KAGVTQTPRYLIKTRGQQVTLSCSPISGHRSVSWYQQTPGQGLQFLFEYFSETQRNKGNFPGRFSGRQFSNSRSEMNVSTLELGDSALYLCASSLGVGGNQPQHFGDGTRLSIL.

This clone was recorded once. The genes are TRBV5-1 and TRBJ1-6, with 9 bases matching TRBD1. V dropped 7 bases and J dropped 7; count of bases not matched to a gene: 3. CDR3 length equals 13 residues. Germline V gene lookup returns CDR1 SGHRS and CDR2 YFSETQ. CDR3 sequence reads: CASRGQGNSPLHF. Here the CDR3 DNA reads TGCGCCAGCCGGGGACAGGGAAATTCACCCCTCCACTTT.

This clone was seen just once. The chain links TRBV5-6 to TRBJ2-4; D perhaps matches TRBD2 (5 bases). The CDR3 sequence is 14 residues long. V was trimmed by 0 bases and J by 1 base, leaving 5 bases between them. Looked up from germline, CDR1 is SGHDT and CDR2 is YYEEEE. The CDR3, as DNA: TGTGCCAGCAGCTTGGGGAGGGCCAAAAACATTCAGTACTTC. Its translation is CASSLGRAKNIQYF.